This T cell receptor (beta chain) is drawn from a study of T cells in Graves' hyperthyroidism and ophthalmopathy. RNA transcripts gave rise to amplified TCR beta CDR3 regions. Carried out on the TCR CDR3, a first-round RT-PCR used the HTBI primer set. In TCRdb, the multiplex PCR reads were re-called with MiXCR into one record per CDR3 protein. The top ten clones hold under 25% of a sample with approximately 400,000 distinct CDR3 sequences, roughly 14% of them seen once. The CDR3 consists of 12 residues. The ends lost 8 bases at V and 5 bases at J; junction bases unmatched: 6. Germline CDR1 reads PRHDT; CDR2 reads FYEKMQ (reference sequence). This clonotype was detected a few times.

Sequencing was carried out using blood. This TCR was recovered from a man between 25 and 39 years old with Graves' hyperthyroidism that later progressed to Graves' ophthalmopathy. The V gene is TRBV13, the J gene TRBJ2-7, with TRBD2 matching over 7 bases. This CDR3 is CASQRGGDEQYF. Written as DNA, the CDR3 is TGTGCCAGCCAGCGGGGTGGTGACGAGCAGTACTTC.